This TCR beta chain was obtained from a study of T cell responses to AZD1222 COVID-19 vaccine (dated by TCRdb to the early 2020s). As for the study more broadly: A total of around 240 trial participants underwent TCR sequencing, of whom around 200 received two doses of AZD1222 and around 26 received two doses of the MenACWY control vaccine. Trial participants were enrolled into age subgroups of 18-55, 56-69 and 70-plus years, which contained about 150, 28 and 57 TCR-sequenced participants, respectively. What the study reported, not specific to this receptor: After two AZD1222 doses, both the breadth and the depth of spike-specific TCRs were significantly higher than at day 0 and than in MenACWY recipients. Epitopes outside the regions mutated in the B.1.351 and B.1.1.7 variants were reportedly recognized by nearly half of the unique spike-specific TCRs. Participants were mostly white British and included more females than males, and it was suggested by the authors that clonal diversity may have been underestimated. In the small 56-69-year group, the increase in depth fell short of significance, most likely because of low power. Conclusions about previously exposed vaccinees are limited because only six or seven AZD1222 recipients were SARS-CoV-2 seropositive at baseline. Because no day 14 peak-response samples were available, repertoires were characterized only after the peak T cell response. Vaccine-associated CD4 TCRs spanned the whole spike protein, with dominant responses in regions 160-218 and 743-854.

Sample time point, as interpreted from the label and publication: about 28 days (+/-7) after the second vaccine dose. AZD1222 recipients given second doses at about 4 weeks or at about 12 weeks were pooled, since spike-specific TCR depth and breadth were not found to differ between the two schedules. Vaccinee samples came from UK trials COV001 and COV002, including a single-blind randomized controlled phase 2/3 trial of AZD1222 (ChAdOx1 nCoV-19) in healthy adults. For TCRbeta chain sequencing, PBMC samples were collected from trial participants at day 0 and at day 28 after the second dose. Turning to this clone: Which antigen it targets is not known. No base quality information exists; no much larger clone differs at one position.

Reading from cysteine to phenylalanine, the CDR3 counts 15 amino acids. Solely the CDR3 DNA is kept, with 45 bases framed from the first base. Trimming removed 1 base from V and 6 bases from J, leaving 15 bases between the germline ends. CDR1 KGHSH and CDR2 LQKENI are derived from the germline V gene. The CDR3 regions of human TCRbeta chains were analyzed by immunosequencing. On the authors' methods: TCRs in the repertoires were matched against a reference library of SARS-CoV-2-specific TCRs that had been generated with the MIRA antigen-specificity platform. Breadth was defined as the fraction of unique TCRs that were SARS-CoV-2-associated, and depth was defined as the fraction of total T cells that were SARS-CoV-2-associated. Using the MIRA data, each spike-specific TCR was mapped to the spike region that the TCR reacts to and placed in a CD4 or CD8 class. Log10-transformed breadth and depth values were compared by one-way ANOVA with Sidak's multiple comparisons tests. The immuneACCESS repertoire file appears here via TCRdb, limited to in-frame rearrangements. These files lack a portion of the clones; in checked studies, under half of the deficit traces to unresolved V genes, and the cause of the others is not known. That table furnishes V, J and clone size, whereas the DNA furnished D and trimming. The sample table shows about 91,000 clones, and 90% to 95% are seen once. Of the sample, about 3.4% is held by the ten largest clones.

Recombination connected TRBV18 to TRBJ1-1; a tentative D match to TRBD1 spans 5 bases. This clonotype was obtained from an adult who received the AZD1222 COVID-19 vaccine. The sample was peripheral blood, taken 28 days after the second AZD1222 dose. The DNA is as follows: TGTGCCAGCTCACCACTCGAAGGGGCAGGATCTGAAGCTTTCTTT. Protein translation: CASSPLEGAGSEAFF.